Below are 26 T cell receptor beta chains sequenced from a single sample in a study of blood T cell repertoires in COVID-19. Using immunoSEQ multiplex PCR, the repertoire was profiled, and TCRdb retains in-frame clones only, with some absent. The table records about 260,000 clones, about 87% of them present only once. Sequenced input: peripheral blood. The origin of the receptors is a woman aged 60-70 years with COVID-19, enrolled during active disease.

The chain employs TRBV27 and TRBJ2-7; 8 nucleotides agree with TRBD1. CDR3 length equals 16 residues. Germline V CDR1 and CDR2: MNHEY, SMNVEV (reference sequence). V lost 7 bases, J lost 1 base, and 12 bases stayed unmatched. Here the CDR3 DNA reads TGTGCCAGCATTCCCGGCGGACAGGGAGATTCCTACGAGCAGTACTTC. This gives the protein CASIPGGQGDSYEQYF.

The chain recombines TRBV28 with TRBJ2-2; TRBD1 matches 10 bases. This CDR3 has 15 residues. The germline V gene has CDR1 MDHEN and CDR2 SYDVKM. The V and J ends lost 6 bases and 0 bases, in that order; junction bases with no gene match: 1. CDR3 coding DNA: TGTGCCAGCAGGACAGGGGGCTCGAACACCGGGGAGCTGTTTTTT. Amino acids: CASRTGGSNTGELFF.

The CDR3 is CASSTSGTGGLYGYTF. CDR3 nucleotide sequence: TGTGCCAGTAGTACCTCCGGGACAGGGGGCCTCTATGGCTACACCTTC. The chain has TRBV19 and TRBJ1-2, with 12 bases identical to TRBD1. J was trimmed by 4 bases and V by 4 bases; bases with no gene match: 7. The germline V gene encodes CDR1 LNHDA and CDR2 SQIVND (reference sequence). The CDR3 sequence is 16 residues long.

The chain has TRBV11-1 and TRBJ1-1; 7 bases map to TRBD1. The V segment lost 4 bases and the J segment 6 bases; nucleotides outside the gene matches: 11. The germline CDR1 and CDR2 sequences are SGHAT and FQDESV (reference sequence). The CDR3 loop spans 15 amino acids. For the CDR3, the DNA is TGTGCCAGCAGCTCCTCACAGGGGTCGGGAGCTGAAGCTTTCTTT. It is translated as CASSSSQGSGAEAFF.

The V and J genes are TRBV18 and TRBJ2-7; no definite D call. Germline V gene lookup returns CDR1 KGHSH and CDR2 LQKENI. V lost 4 bases to trimming and J lost 0 bases, with 10 bases between them. The CDR3 totals 14 residues. The DNA of the CDR3 is TGTGCCAGCTCACGAATGTGGAGCTCCTACGAGCAGTACTTC. Protein product: CASSRMWSSYEQYF. The full variable domain, with the rest looked up from reference TRBV18 and TRBJ2-7, is NAGVMQNPRHLVRRRGQEARLRCSPMKGHSHVYWYRQLPEEGLKFMVYLQKENIIDESGMPKERFSAEFPKEGPSILRIQQVVRGDSAAYFCASSRMWSSYEQYFGPGTRLTVT.

This chain joins TRBV7-8 and TRBJ1-4, with TRBD1 as a possible D gene (5 bases). The germline V gene encodes CDR1 SGHVS and CDR2 FQNEAQ. There are 14 residues in the CDR3. V was clipped by 1 base and J by 7 bases, with 10 bases between them. This CDR3 reads CASSLGRVGEKLFF. The CDR3 DNA reads as TGTGCCAGCAGCTTAGGCAGGGTTGGTGAAAAACTGTTTTTT.

This clone was detected once. The V call is TRBV9, the J call TRBJ2-3; weak D call: TRBD2 (5 bases). Trimming took 4 bases from V and 5 from J, leaving 17 bases between them. The V gene's germline CDR1 is SGDLS and CDR2 YYNGEE. The CDR3 totals 15 residues. This chain's CDR3 is CASSPRGRAEDTQYF. The CDR3 nucleotides read TGTGCCAGCAGCCCGAGAGGGAGAGCGGAAGATACGCAGTATTTT.

V usage is TRBV28 and J usage is TRBJ1-5; the match to TRBD1 covers 8 bases. The CDR3 totals 15 residues. The germline V gene has CDR1 MDHEN and CDR2 SYDVKM. V lost 6 bases, J lost 5 bases, and 9 bases stayed unmatched. CDR3 protein: CASRDDGQGHQPQHF. The CDR3 DNA reads TGTGCCAGCAGGGACGATGGACAGGGTCATCAGCCCCAGCATTTT.

The genes are TRBV6-5 and TRBJ1-2; D uncertain. CDR3 length equals 12 residues. V lost 5 bases to trimming and J lost 3 bases, with 7 bases between them. Looked up from germline, CDR1 is MNHEY and CDR2 is SVGAGI. CDR3 nucleotide sequence: TGTGCCAGCAGTCCCGGGGACTATGGCTACACCTTC. It translates to CASSPGDYGYTF.

This clone was seen a single time. This chain links TRBV5-1 with TRBJ2-3; perhaps TRBD2 as D (6 bases). Germline loops: CDR1 SGHRS, CDR2 YFSETQ. The CDR3 runs to 14 residues. Trimming left V 8 bases short and J 1 base short, with 14 bases between. CDR3 nucleotide sequence: TGCGCCAGTTCTTGGGGACTGGGCACAGATACGCAGTATTTT. The encoded protein is CASSWGLGTDTQYF.

The chain couples TRBV5-1 to TRBJ2-3; the match to TRBD1 covers 8 bases. The CDR3 totals 16 residues. The germline V gene encodes CDR1 SGHRS and CDR2 YFSETQ. V gave up 4 bases and J gave up 0 bases; unmatched junction bases: 7. CDR3 DNA sequence: TGCGCCAGCAGCCCGGGACAGGCCTATAGCACAGATACGCAGTATTTT. Amino acids: CASSPGQAYSTDTQYF. The full variable domain, completed using reference TRBV5-1 and TRBJ2-3, is KAGVTQTPRYLIKTRGQQVTLSCSPISGHRSVSWYQQTPGQGLQFLFEYFSETQRNKGNFPGRFSGRQFSNSRSEMNVSTLELGDSALYLCASSPGQAYSTDTQYFGPGTRLTVL.

The J gene is TRBJ2-7, the V gene TRBV4-3, with TRBD2 identical over 9 bases. J lost 4 bases, V lost 0 bases, and 4 bases had no gene match. From germline, CDR1 is LGHNA and CDR2 YSLEER. This CDR3 has 15 amino acids. CDR3 residues: CASSQDRLAGYEQYF. DNA of the CDR3: TGCGCCAGCAGCCAAGACAGGCTAGCGGGATACGAGCAGTACTTC.

V usage is TRBV18 and J usage is TRBJ2-2, with TRBD2 matching 7 bases. Germline CDR1 and CDR2: KGHSH and LQKENI. Unmatched junction bases numbered 13, after V lost 5 bases and J lost 4 bases. This CDR3 is built from 17 residues. The CDR3 is CASSFKQASGSTGELFF. The CDR3 DNA reads TGTGCCAGCTCATTCAAACAGGCTAGCGGAAGCACCGGGGAGCTGTTTTTT.

CDR3 DNA: TGTGCCAGCAGCGCGTCGCTTCTAGCGGGAGGACCTCGCTCCTACAATGAGCAGTTCTTC. As protein: CASSASLLAGGPRSYNEQFF. The chain recombines TRBV4-2 with TRBJ2-1; 11 bases are shared with TRBD2. Germline V lookup: CDR1 LGHNA, CDR2 YNFKEQ. J gave up 0 bases and V 5 bases, and 15 bases lay outside the gene matches. The length of the CDR3 is 20 residues.

This clone came up once. The chain uses TRBV15 and TRBJ2-7, with 7 bases identical to TRBD2. Losses at the gene ends were 1 base for V and 3 bases for J; bases not matched to a gene: 18. The CDR3 loop spans 19 amino acids. The V gene's germline CDR1 is LNHNV and CDR2 YYDKDF (reference sequence). The DNA for the CDR3 is TGTGCCACCAGCAGAGCGGGACCCGCAAGGGCGGGAGTCGGCTACGAGCAGTACTTC. This codes for CATSRAGPARAGVGYEQYF.

The chain employs TRBV29-1 and TRBJ2-5, with TRBD2 identical over 11 bases. Germline values: CDR1 SQVTM, CDR2 ANQGSEA. Germline trimming cut 0 bases from V and 5 bases from J; bases unmatched to any gene: 11. The CDR3 is made up of 17 amino acids. For the CDR3, the DNA is TGCAGCGTTGAAGAATACAGGATAGCGGGAGGGCGGGAGACCCAGTACTTC. Protein sequence: CSVEEYRIAGGRETQYF.

This rearrangement joins TRBV2 to TRBJ2-2; perhaps TRBD1 as D (6 bases). Trimming took 5 bases from V and 4 from J, leaving 11 bases between them. The CDR3 sequence is 14 residues long. Germline V gene sequence: CDR1 SNHLY, CDR2 FYNNEI. CDR3 amino acids: CASSSDRSTGELFF. In nucleotides, the CDR3 is TGTGCCAGCAGTTCGGACAGATCCACCGGGGAGCTGTTTTTT.

This chain joins TRBV5-1 and TRBJ2-1; 14 bases agree with TRBD2. The ends lost 4 bases at V and 4 bases at J; junction bases unmatched: 7. The CDR3 runs 17 residues. CDR1 SGHRS and CDR2 YFSETQ come from the germline V gene. The CDR3: CASSSTGTSGRYNEQFF. CDR3 sequence (DNA): TGCGCCAGCAGCAGTACCGGGACTAGCGGGAGATACAATGAGCAGTTCTTC.

The chain recombines TRBV6-2 or TRBV6-3 with TRBJ2-5; 7 positions match TRBD1. The V gene end was trimmed by 2 bases and the J gene end by 2 bases; junction bases not matched to a gene: 5. Germline CDR1 MNHEY, CDR2 SVGEGT. CDR3 length: 15 residues. Here the CDR3 DNA reads TGTGCCAGCAGTTACCGACAGGGCCTACAAGAGACCCAGTACTTC. This translates into CASSYRQGLQETQYF.

This clone was found many times. The rearrangement uses TRBV7-9 and TRBJ2-2; D gene unclear. CDR1 is SEHNR and CDR2 is FQNEAQ in the germline V gene (reference sequence). CDR3 length: 14 amino acids. The ends were cut back, 6 bases at V and 0 bases at J, with 8 bases in the middle. The CDR3 nucleotides read TGTGCCAGCAGTGACTGGACGAACACCGGGGAGCTGTTTTTT. Translated, it gives CASSDWTNTGELFF.

The V gene is TRBV6-5, the J gene TRBJ2-1; 7 bases line up with TRBD2. The germline gives CDR1 MNHEY, CDR2 SVGAGI. Trimming at V came to 2 bases and at J to 6 bases, leaving 4 bases not matched to a gene. The CDR3 has 14 amino acids. The CDR3 loop reads CASSYGRLANEQFF. CDR3 nucleotides: TGTGCCAGCAGTTACGGGAGACTAGCCAATGAGCAGTTCTTC.

This clone was detected once. The J gene is TRBJ2-3, the V gene TRBV18; TRBD2 agrees at 9 bases. The V gene end was trimmed by 1 base and the J gene end by 6 bases; junction bases not matched to a gene: 8. Germline assignment: CDR1 KGHSH and CDR2 LQKENI. CDR3 size: 16 residues. CDR3 nucleotide sequence: TGTGCCAGCTCACCACGGAGCGGGGGGATCGCGGATACGCAGTATTTT. Its protein product is CASSPRSGGIADTQYF.

V usage is TRBV18 and J usage is TRBJ1-6; D call uncertain. Germline-derived CDR1 and CDR2 are KGHSH and LQKENI. The CDR3 has 16 amino acids. V lost 6 bases and J lost 0, with 12 bases in between. In DNA, the CDR3 is TGTGCCAGCTCCCTAGAAGGAAGCTCCTATAATTCACCCCTCCACTTT. Amino acids: CASSLEGSSYNSPLHF.

This clone has more than one count but fewer than ten. The chain employs TRBV21-1 and TRBJ2-7; the DNA was not used to check the table's D call, TRBD2. TRBV21-1 is classified as a pseudogene. This CDR3 has 15 residues. CDR3 residues: CASSKKRRVDYEQYF. CDR3 sequence (DNA): TGTGCCAGCAGCAAAAAACGGAGGGTGGACTACGAGCAGTACTTC.

V and J are TRBV5-8 and TRBJ2-3; D is unclear. Trimming cost V 4 bases and J 6 bases, with 18 bases left between them. The CDR3 runs 15 residues. Germline V gene data show CDR1 as SGHTS and CDR2 as YDEGEE. The CDR3: CASSPTVWPRDTQYF. In DNA, the CDR3 is TGTGCCAGCAGCCCTACGGTTTGGCCGAGGGATACGCAGTATTTT.

The chain is built from TRBV19 and TRBJ2-1; TRBD2 aligns across 8 bases. Germline-derived CDR1 and CDR2 are LNHDA and SQIVND (reference sequence). Trimming at V came to 5 bases and at J to 5 bases, leaving 11 bases not matched to a gene. The CDR3 contains 16 residues. CDR3: CASSREGTSGNNEQFF. CDR3 sequence (DNA): TGTGCCAGTAGTCGGGAGGGCACTAGCGGTAACAATGAGCAGTTCTTC. The full variable domain, in which reference TRBV19 and TRBJ2-1 provide the parts outside the CDR3, is DGGITQSPKYLFRKEGQNVTLSCEQNLNHDAMYWYRQDPGQGLRLIYYSQIVNDFQKGDIAEGYSVSREKKESFPLTVTSAQKNPTAFYLCASSREGTSGNNEQFFGPGTRLTVL.